The rows below give T cell receptor beta chains drawn from one sample of a study of monozygotic twins with inflammatory bowel disease. TCRdb reworked the 5' RACE reads into one entry per CDR3 protein, no DNA. The data show 120,000 to 150,000 distinct CDR3 sequences, and the top ten clones hold roughly 2.5%. The specimen was blood. These receptor sequences come from a human donor with ulcerative colitis or Crohn's disease, or a healthy co-twin of an affected twin (not recorded which). Each CDR3 is given with its conserved first and last residue.

J	V	CDR3
TRBJ2-6	TRBV7-3	CASSLQPRGRGANVLTF
TRBJ2-3	TRBV7-6	CASSLARSTSGGPLATDTQYF
TRBJ2-2	TRBV7-8	CASSLEFKSGKTGELFF
TRBJ2-4	TRBV12-3/TRBV12-4	CASSFGGTGGLNIQYF
TRBJ2-7	TRBV5-1	CASSEQVSYEQYF
TRBJ1-3	TRBV18	CASSPKLTLRSGNTIYF
TRBJ1-1	TRBV5-1	CASSRTGGIGTEAFF
TRBJ2-4	TRBV29-1	CSVETGQKNIQYF
TRBJ2-7	TRBV2	CASSETPGTYEQYF
TRBJ1-5	TRBV5-6	CASSPRDSRSNQPQHF
TRBJ1-1	TRBV18	CASSPPEGSTEAFF
TRBJ2-7	TRBV6-5	CASSYVVGGEQYF
TRBJ2-7	TRBV20-1	CSAVAKDRAYEQYF
TRBJ1-6	TRBV20-1	CSARHGAGLDSYNSPLHF
TRBJ1-1	TRBV5-1	CASSLVSGSTEAFF
TRBJ2-7	TRBV5-1	CASSLAQGAYFSYEQYF
TRBJ2-7	TRBV7-2	CASTNGAGYEQYF